These 11 T cell receptor beta chains were all obtained from the same sample, sequenced in a study of lymphopenia after photon versus proton radiotherapy. This table comes from immunoSEQ multiplex PCR, and its TCRdb copy is limited to in-frame clones, with some not included. The repertoire consists of about 39,000 clones, with 80% to 95% occurring once and the leading ten covering approximately 14%. The sample consisted of peripheral blood, taken from a patient treated with photon-based radiotherapy. Receptors were obtained from a man in his fifties or sixties with cholangiocarcinoma.

The chain carries TRBV5-1 and TRBJ2-7; 7 bases are shared with TRBD1. Losses at the gene ends were 5 bases for V and 6 bases for J; bases not matched to a gene: 5. The CDR3 runs to 12 residues. The germline CDR1 and CDR2 sequences are SGHRS and YFSETQ. CDR3 loop: CASRLRGSEQYF. The CDR3 nucleotides read TGCGCCAGCAGGCTCAGGGGGAGCGAGCAGTACTTC. Looking up the rest from reference TRBV5-1 and TRBJ2-7 gives the full variable domain: KAGVTQTPRYLIKTRGQQVTLSCSPISGHRSVSWYQQTPGQGLQFLFEYFSETQRNKGNFPGRFSGRQFSNSRSEMNVSTLELGDSALYLCASRLRGSEQYFGPGTRLTVT.

This chain connects TRBV6-6 to TRBJ1-6, with no clear D. Per germline, CDR1 MNHNY and CDR2 SVGAGI (reference sequence). V lost 2 bases to trimming and J lost 3 bases, with 8 bases between them. This CDR3 region has 15 residues. CDR3 in DNA: TGTGCCAGCAGTTACCGCCGGGGCTATAATTCACCCCTCCACTTT. The encoded protein is CASSYRRGYNSPLHF.

The chain has TRBV15 and TRBJ2-5; 7 nucleotides match TRBD2. J gave up 4 bases and V 2 bases, and 7 bases lay outside the gene matches. Germline CDR1 and CDR2: LNHNV and YYDKDF (reference sequence). The CDR3 runs to 15 residues. In nucleotides, the CDR3 is TGTGCCACCAGCAGATGGGCGGGAGCAGGAGAGACCCAGTACTTC. This gives the protein CATSRWAGAGETQYF.

This chain connects TRBV9 to TRBJ1-1; D gene ambiguous. Germline-derived CDR1 and CDR2 are SGDLS and YYNGEE. V lost 0 bases, J lost 1 base, and 10 bases lay in between. The CDR3 has 15 residues. The CDR3 nucleotides are TGTGCCAGCAGCGTAGAACCGGGAACGAACACTGAAGCTTTCTTT. This encodes CASSVEPGTNTEAFF.

V usage is TRBV10-3 and J usage is TRBJ2-3; 7 bases align to TRBD2. From germline, CDR1 is ENHRY and CDR2 SYGVKD. V was pared by 8 bases and J by 3 bases, with 11 bases of the junction left unmatched. The CDR3 spans 15 residues. CDR3 residues: CAIGGGSLTTDTQYF. The CDR3 nucleotides are TGTGCCATCGGTGGCGGGAGTTTGACTACAGATACGCAGTATTTT.

This sequence joins TRBV5-6 and TRBJ2-3; 14 nucleotides line up with TRBD2. The V and J ends lost 6 bases and 3 bases, in that order; junction bases with no gene match: 15. The CDR3 spans 19 residues. Per the germline V gene, CDR1 is SGHDT and CDR2 is YYEEEE. The CDR3 is CASTTPGTSGRSGTDTQYF. The CDR3 DNA reads as TGTGCCAGCACAACCCCAGGGACTAGCGGGAGATCAGGGACAGATACGCAGTATTTT.

The chain is built from TRBV2 and TRBJ2-7; D might be TRBD1 (6 bases). V gave up 8 bases and J gave up 2 bases, with 19 bases separating them. The CDR3 loop spans 15 amino acids. Looked up from germline, CDR1 is SNHLY and CDR2 is FYNNEI. CDR3 loop: CASSTVQGYAYEQYF. The DNA of the CDR3 is TGTGCCAGCTCAACGGTACAGGGCTATGCCTACGAGCAGTACTTC.

This clone has just one count. This chain links TRBV10-1 with TRBJ2-3; D not resolved. The V gene's germline CDR1 is WNHNN and CDR2 SYGVQD (reference sequence). There are 16 residues in the CDR3. V was cut by 3 bases and J by 2 bases, with 15 bases left in between. CDR3: CASSDPGEHPTDTQYF. The CDR3 nucleotides are TGCGCCAGCAGTGACCCCGGAGAACACCCCACAGATACGCAGTATTTT.

The chain employs TRBV7-9 and TRBJ2-2; no reliable D call. The germline V gene has CDR1 SEHNR and CDR2 FQNEAQ (reference sequence). There are 14 residues in the CDR3. With 6 bases removed from V and 6 bases from J, the gap between germline ends came to 14 bases. This chain's CDR3 is CASSWMTVSGELFF. CDR3 sequence (DNA): TGTGCCAGCAGTTGGATGACGGTGTCCGGGGAGCTGTTTTTT.

The V and J genes are TRBV6-6 and TRBJ1-5; D is unresolved. The germline gives CDR1 MNHNY, CDR2 SVGAGI (reference sequence). With 5 bases removed from V and 9 bases from J, the gap between germline ends came to 8 bases. The CDR3 runs 11 residues. CDR3 amino acids: CASSGEWPQHF. The CDR3 DNA is TGTGCCAGCAGTGGGGAGTGGCCCCAGCATTTT.

The chain uses TRBV4-1 and TRBJ1-2; D perhaps matches TRBD1 (5 bases). With 6 bases removed from V and 5 bases from J, the gap between germline ends came to 19 bases. CDR1 is MGHRA, CDR2 YSYEKL, per germline. This CDR3 comprises 15 residues. DNA of the CDR3: TGCGCCAGCAGACCCACTTCGGCTGGGGGTTATGGCTACACCTTC. Its protein is CASRPTSAGGYGYTF.